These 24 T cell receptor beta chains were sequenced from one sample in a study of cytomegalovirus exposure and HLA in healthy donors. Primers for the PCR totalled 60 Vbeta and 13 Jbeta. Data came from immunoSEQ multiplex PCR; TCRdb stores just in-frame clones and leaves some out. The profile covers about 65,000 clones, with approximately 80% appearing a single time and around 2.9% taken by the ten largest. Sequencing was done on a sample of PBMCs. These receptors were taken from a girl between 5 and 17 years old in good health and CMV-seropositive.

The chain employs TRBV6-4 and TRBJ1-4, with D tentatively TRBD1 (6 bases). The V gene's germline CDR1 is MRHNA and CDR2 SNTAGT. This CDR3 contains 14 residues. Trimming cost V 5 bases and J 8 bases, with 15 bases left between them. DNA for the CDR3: TGTGCCAGCAGTCCTACCGGGACACAGGAAAAACTGTTTTTT. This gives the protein CASSPTGTQEKLFF.

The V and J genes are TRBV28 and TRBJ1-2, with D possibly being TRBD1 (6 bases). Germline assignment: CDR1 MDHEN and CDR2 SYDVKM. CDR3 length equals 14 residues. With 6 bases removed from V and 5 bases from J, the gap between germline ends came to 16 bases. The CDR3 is CASSATGTTYGYTF. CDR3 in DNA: TGTGCCAGCAGCGCAACCGGGACAACTTATGGCTACACCTTC.

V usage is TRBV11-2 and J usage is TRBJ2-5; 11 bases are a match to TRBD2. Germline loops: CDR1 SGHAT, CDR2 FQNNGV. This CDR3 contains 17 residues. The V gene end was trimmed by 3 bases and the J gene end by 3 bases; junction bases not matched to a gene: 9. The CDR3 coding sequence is TGTGCCAGCAGCTTCGGTCTAGCGGGGGGTTTAAAAGAGACCCAGTACTTC. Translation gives CASSFGLAGGLKETQYF.

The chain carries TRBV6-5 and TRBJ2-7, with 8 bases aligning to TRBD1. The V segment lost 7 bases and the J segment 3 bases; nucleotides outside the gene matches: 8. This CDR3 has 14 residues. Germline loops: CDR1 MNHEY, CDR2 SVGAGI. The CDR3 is CASTSPGGYYEQYF. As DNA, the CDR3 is TGTGCCAGCACTTCCCCAGGGGGCTACTACGAGCAGTACTTC.

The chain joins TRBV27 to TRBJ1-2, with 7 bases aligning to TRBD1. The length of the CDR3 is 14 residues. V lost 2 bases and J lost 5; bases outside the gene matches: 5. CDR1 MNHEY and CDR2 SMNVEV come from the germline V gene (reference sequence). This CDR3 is CASSLRGTVYGYTF. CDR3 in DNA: TGTGCCAGCAGTTTACGTGGGACAGTATATGGCTACACCTTC.

This CDR3 reads CASSFPRQGTNEKLFF. Written as DNA, the CDR3 is TGTGCCAGCAGCTTTCCCCGACAGGGAACTAATGAAAAACTGTTTTTT. The chain links TRBV7-2 to TRBJ1-4; 7 nucleotides agree with TRBD1. With V trimmed by 3 bases and J by 1 base, 5 bases remained unmatched. The CDR3 runs to 16 residues. Germline CDR1 is SGHTA and CDR2 is FQGNSA.

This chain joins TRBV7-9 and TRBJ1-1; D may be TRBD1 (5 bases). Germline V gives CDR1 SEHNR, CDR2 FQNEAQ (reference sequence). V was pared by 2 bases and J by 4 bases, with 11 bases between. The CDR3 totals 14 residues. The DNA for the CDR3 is TGTGCCAGCAGCTTAATCCAGGGAGGCACTGAAGCTTTCTTT. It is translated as CASSLIQGGTEAFF.

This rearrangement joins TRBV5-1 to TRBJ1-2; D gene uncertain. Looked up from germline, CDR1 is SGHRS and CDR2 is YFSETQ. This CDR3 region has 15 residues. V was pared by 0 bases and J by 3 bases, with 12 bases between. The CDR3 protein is CASSLDAGFDYGYTF. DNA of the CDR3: TGCGCCAGCAGCTTGGATGCGGGTTTCGACTATGGCTACACCTTC.

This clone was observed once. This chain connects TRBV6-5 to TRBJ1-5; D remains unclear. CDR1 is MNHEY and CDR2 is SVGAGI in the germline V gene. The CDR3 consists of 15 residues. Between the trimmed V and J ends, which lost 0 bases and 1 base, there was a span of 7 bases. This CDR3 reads CASSYSRGSNQPQHF. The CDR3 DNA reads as TGTGCCAGCAGTTACTCTCGGGGAAGCAATCAGCCCCAGCATTTT.

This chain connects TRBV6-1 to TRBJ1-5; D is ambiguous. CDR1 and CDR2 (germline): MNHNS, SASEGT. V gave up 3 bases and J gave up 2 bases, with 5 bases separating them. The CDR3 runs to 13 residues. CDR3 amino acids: CASSDVRNQPQHF. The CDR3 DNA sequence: TGTGCCAGCAGTGACGTTCGCAATCAGCCCCAGCATTTT.

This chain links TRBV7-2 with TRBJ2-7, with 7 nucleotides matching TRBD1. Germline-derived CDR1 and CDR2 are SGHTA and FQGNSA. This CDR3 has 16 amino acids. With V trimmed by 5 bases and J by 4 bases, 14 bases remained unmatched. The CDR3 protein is CASSPTPGQELYEQYF. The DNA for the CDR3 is TGTGCCAGCAGCCCCACCCCCGGACAGGAATTATACGAGCAGTACTTC. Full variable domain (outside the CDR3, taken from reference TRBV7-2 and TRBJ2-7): GAGVSQSPSNKVTEKGKDVELRCDPISGHTALYWYRQSLGQGLEFLIYFQGNSAPDKSGLPSDRFSAERTGGSVSTLTIQRTQQEDSAVYLCASSPTPGQELYEQYFGPGTRLTVT.

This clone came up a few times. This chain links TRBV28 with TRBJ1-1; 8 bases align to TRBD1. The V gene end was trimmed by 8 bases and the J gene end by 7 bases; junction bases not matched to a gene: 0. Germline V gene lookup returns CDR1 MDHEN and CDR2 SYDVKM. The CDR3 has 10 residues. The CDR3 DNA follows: TGTGCCAGCGGGACAGGTGAAGCTTTCTTT. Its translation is CASGTGEAFF.

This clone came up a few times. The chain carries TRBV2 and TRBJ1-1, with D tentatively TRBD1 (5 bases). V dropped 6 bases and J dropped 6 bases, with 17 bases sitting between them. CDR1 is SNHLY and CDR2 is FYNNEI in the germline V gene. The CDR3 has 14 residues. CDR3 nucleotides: TGTGCCAGCAGCCCCCCCCGGGGGGAGGCTGAAGCTTTCTTT. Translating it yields CASSPPRGEAEAFF.

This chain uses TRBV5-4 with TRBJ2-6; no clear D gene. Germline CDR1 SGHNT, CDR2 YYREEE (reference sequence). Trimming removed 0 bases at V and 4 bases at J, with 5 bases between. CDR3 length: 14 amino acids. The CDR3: CASSLASGANVLTF. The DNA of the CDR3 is TGTGCCAGCAGCTTGGCCTCCGGGGCCAACGTCCTGACTTTC.

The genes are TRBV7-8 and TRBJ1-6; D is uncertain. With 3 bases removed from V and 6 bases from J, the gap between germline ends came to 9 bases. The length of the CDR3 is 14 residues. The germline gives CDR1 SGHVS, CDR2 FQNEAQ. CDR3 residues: CASSFGSFNSPLHF. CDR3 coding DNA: TGTGCCAGCAGCTTCGGGAGTTTTAATTCACCCCTCCACTTT. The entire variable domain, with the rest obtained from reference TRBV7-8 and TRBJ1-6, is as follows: GAGVSQSPRYKVAKRGQDVALRCDPISGHVSLFWYQQALGQGPEFLTYFQNEAQLDKSGLPSDRFFAERPEGSVSTLKIQRTQQEDSAVYLCASSFGSFNSPLHFGNGTRLTVT.

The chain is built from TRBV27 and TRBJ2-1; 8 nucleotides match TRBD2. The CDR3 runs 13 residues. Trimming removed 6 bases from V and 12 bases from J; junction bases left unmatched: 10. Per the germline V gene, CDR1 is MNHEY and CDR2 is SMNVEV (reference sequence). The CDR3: CASSQSSGRGQFF. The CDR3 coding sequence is TGTGCCAGCAGCCAGAGCAGCGGGAGAGGGCAGTTCTTC.

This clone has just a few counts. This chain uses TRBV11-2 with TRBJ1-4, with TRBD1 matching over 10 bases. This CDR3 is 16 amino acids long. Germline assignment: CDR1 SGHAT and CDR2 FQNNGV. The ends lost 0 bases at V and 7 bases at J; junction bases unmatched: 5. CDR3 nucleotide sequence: TGTGCCAGCAGCTTAGAGCCGACAGGGGGCGGTGAAAAACTGTTTTTT. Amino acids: CASSLEPTGGGEKLFF.

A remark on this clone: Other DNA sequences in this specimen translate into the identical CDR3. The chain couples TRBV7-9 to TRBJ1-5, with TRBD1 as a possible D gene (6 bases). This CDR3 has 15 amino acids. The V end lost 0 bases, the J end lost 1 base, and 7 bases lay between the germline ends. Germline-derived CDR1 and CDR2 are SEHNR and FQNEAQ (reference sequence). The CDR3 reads CASSLAGGSNQPQHF. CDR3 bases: TGTGCCAGCAGCTTAGCAGGGGGAAGCAATCAGCCCCAGCATTTT.

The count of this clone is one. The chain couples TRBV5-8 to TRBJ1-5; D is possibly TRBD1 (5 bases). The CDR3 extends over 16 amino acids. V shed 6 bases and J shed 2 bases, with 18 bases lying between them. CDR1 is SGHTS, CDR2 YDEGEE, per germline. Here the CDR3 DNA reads TGTGCCAGCATGCCCCTCTCAGGGTTCGGCAATCAGCCCCAGCATTTT. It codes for CASMPLSGFGNQPQHF.

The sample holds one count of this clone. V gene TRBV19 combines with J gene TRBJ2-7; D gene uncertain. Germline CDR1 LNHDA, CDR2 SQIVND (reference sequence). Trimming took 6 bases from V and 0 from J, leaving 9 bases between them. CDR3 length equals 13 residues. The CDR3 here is CASSLRYSYEQYF. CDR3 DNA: TGTGCCAGTAGCCTACGGTACTCCTACGAGCAGTACTTC.

The CDR3 is CASSMSGGSYEQYF. CDR3 bases: TGTGCCAGTAGTATGTCGGGTGGCTCCTACGAGCAGTACTTC. This chain joins TRBV19 and TRBJ2-7, with unresolved D. Trimming took 3 bases from V and 0 from J, leaving 9 bases between them. Looked up from germline, CDR1 is LNHDA and CDR2 is SQIVND (reference sequence). The CDR3 extends over 14 amino acids.

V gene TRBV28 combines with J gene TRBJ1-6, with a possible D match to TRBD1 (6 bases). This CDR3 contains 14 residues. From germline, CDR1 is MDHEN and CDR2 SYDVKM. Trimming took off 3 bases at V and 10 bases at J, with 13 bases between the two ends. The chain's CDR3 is CASSFDGGRSPLHF. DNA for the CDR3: TGTGCCAGCAGTTTTGACGGGGGGCGATCACCCCTCCACTTT.

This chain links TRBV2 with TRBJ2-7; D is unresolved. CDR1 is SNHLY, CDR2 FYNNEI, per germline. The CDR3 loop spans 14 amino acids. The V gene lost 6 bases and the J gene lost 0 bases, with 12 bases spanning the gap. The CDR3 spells CASRKLVVSYEQYF. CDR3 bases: TGTGCCAGCAGAAAACTCGTAGTCTCCTACGAGCAGTACTTC.

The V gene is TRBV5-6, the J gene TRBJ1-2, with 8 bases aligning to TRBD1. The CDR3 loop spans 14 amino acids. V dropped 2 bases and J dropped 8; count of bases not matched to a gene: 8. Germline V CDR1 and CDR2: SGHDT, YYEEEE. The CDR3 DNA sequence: TGTGCCAGCAGCTTCGCAGGCAGGGGGCCCGGCTACACCTTC. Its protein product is CASSFAGRGPGYTF.